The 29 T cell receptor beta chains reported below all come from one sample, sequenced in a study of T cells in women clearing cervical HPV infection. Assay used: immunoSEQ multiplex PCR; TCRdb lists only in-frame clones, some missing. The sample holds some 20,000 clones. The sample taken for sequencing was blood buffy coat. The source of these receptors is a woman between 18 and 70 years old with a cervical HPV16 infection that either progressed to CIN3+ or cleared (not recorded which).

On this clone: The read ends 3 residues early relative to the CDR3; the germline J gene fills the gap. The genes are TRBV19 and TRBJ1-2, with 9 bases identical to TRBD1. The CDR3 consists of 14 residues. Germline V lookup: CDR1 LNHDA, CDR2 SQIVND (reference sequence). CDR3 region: CAAQGTGGTDTYTF. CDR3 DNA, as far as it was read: TGTGCCGCCCAAGGTACAGGGGGCACAGATACC.

The CDR3 reads CASSMSRVLQPQHF. Partial CDR3 DNA: TGTGCCAGTAGTATGTCCAGGGTGCTTCAGCCC. The chain uses TRBV19 and TRBJ1-5; maybe TRBD1 (5 bases). Coverage ceases 3 residues before the CDR3 finishes, and the germline J gene fills in the end. CDR3 length: 14 amino acids. Germline CDR1 and CDR2: LNHDA and SQIVND (reference sequence). Trimming pared 3 bases from V and 6 bases from J, leaving 12 bases between.

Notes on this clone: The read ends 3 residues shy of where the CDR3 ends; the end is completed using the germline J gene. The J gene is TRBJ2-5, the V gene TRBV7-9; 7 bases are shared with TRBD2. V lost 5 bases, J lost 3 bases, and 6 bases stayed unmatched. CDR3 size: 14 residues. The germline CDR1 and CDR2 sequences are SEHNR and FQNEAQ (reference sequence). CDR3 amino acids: CASSLRDYKETQYF. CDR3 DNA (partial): TGTGCCAGCAGCCTCCGGGACTACAAAGAGACC.

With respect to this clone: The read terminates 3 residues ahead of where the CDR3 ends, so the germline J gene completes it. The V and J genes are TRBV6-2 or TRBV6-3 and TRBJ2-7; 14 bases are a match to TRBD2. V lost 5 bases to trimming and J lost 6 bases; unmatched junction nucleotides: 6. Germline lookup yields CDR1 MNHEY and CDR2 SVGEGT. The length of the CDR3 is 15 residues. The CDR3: CASSVRLAGGSEQYF. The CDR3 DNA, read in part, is TGTGCCAGCAGTGTTCGACTAGCGGGAGGGAGCGAG.

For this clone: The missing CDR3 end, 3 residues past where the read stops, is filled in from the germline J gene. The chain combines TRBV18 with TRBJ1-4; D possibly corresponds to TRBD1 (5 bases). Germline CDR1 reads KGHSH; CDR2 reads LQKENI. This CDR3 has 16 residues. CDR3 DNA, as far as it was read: TGTGCCAGCTCACTTAGAAGGGTCTCTGGGGCCAACGTA. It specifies CASSLRRVSGANV. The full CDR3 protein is CASSLRRVSGANVLFF.

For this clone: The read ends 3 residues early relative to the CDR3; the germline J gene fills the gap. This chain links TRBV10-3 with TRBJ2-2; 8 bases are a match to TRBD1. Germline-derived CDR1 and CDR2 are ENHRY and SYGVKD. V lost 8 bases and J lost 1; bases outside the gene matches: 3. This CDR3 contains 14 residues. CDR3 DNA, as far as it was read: TGTGCCATCGACAGGGGTCGGAACACCGGGGAG. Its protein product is CAIDRGRNTGE. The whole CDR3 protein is CAIDRGRNTGELFF.

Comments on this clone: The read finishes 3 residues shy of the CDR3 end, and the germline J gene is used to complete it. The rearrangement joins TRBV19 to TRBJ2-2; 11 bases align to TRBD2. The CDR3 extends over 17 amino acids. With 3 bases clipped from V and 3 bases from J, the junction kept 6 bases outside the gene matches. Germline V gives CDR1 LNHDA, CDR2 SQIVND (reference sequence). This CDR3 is CASSMTSGMADTGELFF. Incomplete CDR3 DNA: TGTGCCAGTAGTATGACTAGCGGGATGGCAGACACCGGGGAG.

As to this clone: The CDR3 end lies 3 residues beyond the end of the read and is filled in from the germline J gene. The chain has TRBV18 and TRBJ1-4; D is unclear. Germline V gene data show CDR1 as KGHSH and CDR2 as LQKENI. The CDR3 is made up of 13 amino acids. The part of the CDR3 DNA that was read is TGTGCCAGCTCACCTTTAGCGGTGGCTAAA. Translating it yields CASSPLAVAK. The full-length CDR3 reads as CASSPLAVAKLFF.

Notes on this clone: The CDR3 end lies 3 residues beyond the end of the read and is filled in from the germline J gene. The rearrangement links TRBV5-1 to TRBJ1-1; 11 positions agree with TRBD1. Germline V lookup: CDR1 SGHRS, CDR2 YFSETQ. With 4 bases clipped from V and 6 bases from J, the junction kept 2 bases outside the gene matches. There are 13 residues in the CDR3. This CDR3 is CASSRTGGPEAFF. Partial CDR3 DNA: TGCGCCAGCAGCCGGACAGGGGGCCCTGAA.

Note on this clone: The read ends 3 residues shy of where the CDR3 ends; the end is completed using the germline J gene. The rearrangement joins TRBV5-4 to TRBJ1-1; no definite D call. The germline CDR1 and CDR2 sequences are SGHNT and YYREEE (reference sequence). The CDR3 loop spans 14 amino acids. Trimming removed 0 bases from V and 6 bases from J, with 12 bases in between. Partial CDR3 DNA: TGTGCCAGCAGCTTGGTAGGGTCAAGAGCTGAA. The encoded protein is CASSLVGSRAE. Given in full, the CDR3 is CASSLVGSRAEAFF.

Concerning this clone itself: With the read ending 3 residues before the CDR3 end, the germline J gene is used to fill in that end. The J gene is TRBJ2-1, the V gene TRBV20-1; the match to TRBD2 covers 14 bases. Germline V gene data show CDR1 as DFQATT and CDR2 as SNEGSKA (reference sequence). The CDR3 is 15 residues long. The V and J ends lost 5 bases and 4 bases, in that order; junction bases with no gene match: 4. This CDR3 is CSASRLAGGYNEQFF. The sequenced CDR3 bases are TGCAGTGCTTCCCGACTAGCGGGAGGGTACAATGAG.

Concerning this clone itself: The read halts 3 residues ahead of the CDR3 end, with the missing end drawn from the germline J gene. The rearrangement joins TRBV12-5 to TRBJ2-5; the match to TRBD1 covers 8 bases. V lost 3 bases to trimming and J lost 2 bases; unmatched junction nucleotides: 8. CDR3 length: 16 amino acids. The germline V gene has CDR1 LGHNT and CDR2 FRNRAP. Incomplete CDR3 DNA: TGTGCTAGTGGTTTTTCCATAGGGACAGGTCAAGAGACC. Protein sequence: CASGFSIGTGQET. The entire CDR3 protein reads CASGFSIGTGQETQYF.

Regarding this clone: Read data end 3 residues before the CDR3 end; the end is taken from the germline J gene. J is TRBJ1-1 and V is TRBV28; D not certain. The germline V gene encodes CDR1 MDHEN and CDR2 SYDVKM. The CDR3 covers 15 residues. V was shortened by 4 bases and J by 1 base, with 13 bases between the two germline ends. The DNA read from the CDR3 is TGTGCCAGCAGTTCTGCGGGTGGGGAGAACACTGAA. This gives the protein CASSSAGGENTE. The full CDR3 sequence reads CASSSAGGENTEAFF.

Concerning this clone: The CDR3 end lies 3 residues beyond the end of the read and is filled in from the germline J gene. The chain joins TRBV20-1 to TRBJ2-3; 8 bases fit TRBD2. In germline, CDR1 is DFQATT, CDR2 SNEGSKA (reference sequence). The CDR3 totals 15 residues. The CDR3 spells CSATPTAGGGETQYF. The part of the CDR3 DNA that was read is TGCAGTGCTACACCTACGGCGGGGGGAGGAGAGACG.

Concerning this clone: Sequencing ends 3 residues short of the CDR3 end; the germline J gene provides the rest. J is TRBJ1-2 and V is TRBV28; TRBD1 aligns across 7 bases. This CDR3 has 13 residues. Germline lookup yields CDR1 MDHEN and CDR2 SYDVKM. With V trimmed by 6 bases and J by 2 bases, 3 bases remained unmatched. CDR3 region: CASRTGPNYGYTF. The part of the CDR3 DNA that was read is TGTGCCAGCAGGACAGGGCCGAACTATGGC.

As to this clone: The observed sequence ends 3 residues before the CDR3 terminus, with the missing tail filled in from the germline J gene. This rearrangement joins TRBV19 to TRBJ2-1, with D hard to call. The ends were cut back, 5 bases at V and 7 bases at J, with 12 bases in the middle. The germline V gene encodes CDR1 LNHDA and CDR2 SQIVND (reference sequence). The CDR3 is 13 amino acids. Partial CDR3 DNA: TGTGCCAGTAGTGTCGAACTGTTAAATGAG. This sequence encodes CASSVELLNE. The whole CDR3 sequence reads CASSVELLNEQFF. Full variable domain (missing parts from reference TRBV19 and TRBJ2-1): DGGITQSPKYLFRKEGQNVTLSCEQNLNHDAMYWYRQDPGQGLRLIYYSQIVNDFQKGDIAEGYSVSREKKESFPLTVTSAQKNPTAFYLCASSVELLNEQFFGPGTRLTVL.

CDR3 sequence: CASKRRGASGLGTGELFF. The covered CDR3 bases are TGTGCCAGTAAAAGGCGCGGGGCTAGCGGGTTGGGCACCGGGGAG. V is TRBV19 and J is TRBJ2-2, with 8 nucleotides matching TRBD2. The CDR3 is cut off 3 residues early in the read; its end comes from the germline J gene. Germline lookup yields CDR1 LNHDA and CDR2 SQIVND (reference sequence). J lost 4 bases, V lost 7 bases, and 17 bases had no gene match. The CDR3 sequence is 18 residues long. Complete variable domain (other parts from reference TRBV19 and TRBJ2-2): DGGITQSPKYLFRKEGQNVTLSCEQNLNHDAMYWYRQDPGQGLRLIYYSQIVNDFQKGDIAEGYSVSREKKESFPLTVTSAQKNPTAFYLCASKRRGASGLGTGELFFGEGSRLTVL.

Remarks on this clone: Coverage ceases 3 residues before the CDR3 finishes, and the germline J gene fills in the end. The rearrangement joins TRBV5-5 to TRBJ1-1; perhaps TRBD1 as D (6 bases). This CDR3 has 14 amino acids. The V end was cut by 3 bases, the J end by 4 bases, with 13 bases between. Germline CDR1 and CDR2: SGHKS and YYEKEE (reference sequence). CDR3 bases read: TGTGCCAGCAGCTCCGCTGGGGGCACCACTGAA. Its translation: CASSSAGGTTE. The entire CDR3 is CASSSAGGTTEAFF.

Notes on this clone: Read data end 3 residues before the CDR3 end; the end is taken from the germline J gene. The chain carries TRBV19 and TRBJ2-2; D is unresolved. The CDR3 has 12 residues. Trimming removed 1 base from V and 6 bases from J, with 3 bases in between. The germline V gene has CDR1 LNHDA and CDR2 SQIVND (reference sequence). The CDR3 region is CASSIVAGELFF. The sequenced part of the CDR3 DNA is TGTGCCAGTAGTATAGTCGCCGGGGAG.

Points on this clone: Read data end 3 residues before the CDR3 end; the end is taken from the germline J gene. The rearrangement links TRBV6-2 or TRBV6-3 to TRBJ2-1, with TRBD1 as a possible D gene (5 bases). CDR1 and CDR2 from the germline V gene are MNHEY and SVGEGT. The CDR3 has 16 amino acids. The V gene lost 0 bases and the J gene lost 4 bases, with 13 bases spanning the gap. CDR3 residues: CASSYSWGAKYNEQFF. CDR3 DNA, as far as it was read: TGTGCCAGCAGTTACTCGTGGGGCGCAAAATACAATGAG.

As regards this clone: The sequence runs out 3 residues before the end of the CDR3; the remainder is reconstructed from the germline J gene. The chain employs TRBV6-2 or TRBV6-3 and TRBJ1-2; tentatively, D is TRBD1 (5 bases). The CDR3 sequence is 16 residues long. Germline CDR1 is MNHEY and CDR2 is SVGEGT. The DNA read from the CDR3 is TGTGCCAGCAGTTCTCCTGGGGCGGTACTTACCTACGAC. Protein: CASSSPGAVLTYD. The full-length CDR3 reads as CASSSPGAVLTYDYTF.

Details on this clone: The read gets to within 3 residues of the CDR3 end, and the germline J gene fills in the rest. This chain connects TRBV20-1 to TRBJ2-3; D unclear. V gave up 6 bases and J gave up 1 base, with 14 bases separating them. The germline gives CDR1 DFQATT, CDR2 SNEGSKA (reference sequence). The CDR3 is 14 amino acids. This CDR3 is CSAVPWPGTDTQYF. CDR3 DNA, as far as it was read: TGCAGTGCGGTCCCCTGGCCAGGCACAGATACG.

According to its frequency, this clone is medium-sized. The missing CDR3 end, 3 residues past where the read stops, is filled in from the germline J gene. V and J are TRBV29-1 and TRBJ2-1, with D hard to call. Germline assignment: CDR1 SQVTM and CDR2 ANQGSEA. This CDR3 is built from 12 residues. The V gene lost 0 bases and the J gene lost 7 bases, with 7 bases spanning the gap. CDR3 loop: CSVEDSGNEQFF. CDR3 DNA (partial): TGCAGCGTTGAAGATTCCGGGAATGAG.

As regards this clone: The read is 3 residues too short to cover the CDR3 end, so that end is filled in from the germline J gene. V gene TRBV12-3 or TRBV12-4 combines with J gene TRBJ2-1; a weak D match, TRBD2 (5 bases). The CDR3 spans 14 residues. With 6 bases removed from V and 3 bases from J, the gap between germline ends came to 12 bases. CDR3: CASSQSGVYNEQFF. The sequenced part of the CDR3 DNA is TGTGCCAGCAGCCAGAGCGGAGTCTACAATGAG.

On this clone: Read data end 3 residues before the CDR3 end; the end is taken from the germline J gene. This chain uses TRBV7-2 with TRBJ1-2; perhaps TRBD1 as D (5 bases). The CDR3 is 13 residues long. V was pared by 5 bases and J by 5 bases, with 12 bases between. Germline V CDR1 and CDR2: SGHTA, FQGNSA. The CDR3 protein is CASSPVQAYGYTF. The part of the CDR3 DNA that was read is TGTGCCAGCAGCCCAGTACAGGCTTATGGC. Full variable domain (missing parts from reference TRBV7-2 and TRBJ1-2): GAGVSQSPSNKVTEKGKDVELRCDPISGHTALYWYRQSLGQGLEFLIYFQGNSAPDKSGLPSDRFSAERTGGSVSTLTIQRTQQEDSAVYLCASSPVQAYGYTFGSGTRLTVV.

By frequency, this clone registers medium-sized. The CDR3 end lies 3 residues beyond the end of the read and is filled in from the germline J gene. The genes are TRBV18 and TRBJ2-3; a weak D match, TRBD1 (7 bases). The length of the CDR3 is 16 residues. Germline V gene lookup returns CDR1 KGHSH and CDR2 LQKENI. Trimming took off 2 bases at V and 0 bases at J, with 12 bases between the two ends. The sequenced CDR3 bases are TGTGCCAGCTCACCAGTACAGGGGACTAGCACAGATACG. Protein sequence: CASSPVQGTSTDT. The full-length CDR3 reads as CASSPVQGTSTDTQYF.

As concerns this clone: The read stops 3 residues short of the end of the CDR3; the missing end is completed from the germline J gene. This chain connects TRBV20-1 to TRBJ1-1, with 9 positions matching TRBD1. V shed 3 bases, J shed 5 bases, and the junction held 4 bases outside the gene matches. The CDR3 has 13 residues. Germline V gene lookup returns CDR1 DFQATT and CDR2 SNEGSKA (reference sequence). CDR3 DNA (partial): TGCAGTGCTAGCAGGGACAGGGTAACTGAA. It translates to CSASRDRVTE. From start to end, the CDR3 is CSASRDRVTEAFF.

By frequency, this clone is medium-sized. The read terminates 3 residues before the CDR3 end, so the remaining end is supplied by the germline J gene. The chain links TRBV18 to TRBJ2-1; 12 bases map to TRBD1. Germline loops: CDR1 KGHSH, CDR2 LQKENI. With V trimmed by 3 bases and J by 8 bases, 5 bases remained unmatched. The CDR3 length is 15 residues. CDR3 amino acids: CASSPGTGGLYEQFF. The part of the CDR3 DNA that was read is TGTGCCAGCTCACCGGGGACAGGGGGCTTGTATGAG.

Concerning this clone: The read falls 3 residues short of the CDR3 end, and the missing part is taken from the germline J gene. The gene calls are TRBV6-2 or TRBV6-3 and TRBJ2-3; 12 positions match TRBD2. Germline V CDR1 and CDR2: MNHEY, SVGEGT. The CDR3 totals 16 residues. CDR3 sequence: CASRTGTSGYQETQYF. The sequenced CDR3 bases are TGTGCCAGCAGGACGGGGACTAGCGGGTATCAAGAGACG.